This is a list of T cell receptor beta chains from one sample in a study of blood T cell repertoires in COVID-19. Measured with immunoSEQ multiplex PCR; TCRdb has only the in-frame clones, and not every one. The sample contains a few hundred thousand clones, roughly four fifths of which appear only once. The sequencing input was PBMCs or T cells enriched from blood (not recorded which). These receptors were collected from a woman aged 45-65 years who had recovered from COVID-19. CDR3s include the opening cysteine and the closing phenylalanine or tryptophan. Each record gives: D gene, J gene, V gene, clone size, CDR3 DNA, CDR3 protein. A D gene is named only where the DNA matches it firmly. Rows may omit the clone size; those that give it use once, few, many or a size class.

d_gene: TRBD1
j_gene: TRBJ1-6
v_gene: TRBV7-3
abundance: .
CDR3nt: TGTGCCAGCAGCCTGGGACAGGGGGTCTCACCCCTCCACTTT
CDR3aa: CASSLGQGVSPLHF

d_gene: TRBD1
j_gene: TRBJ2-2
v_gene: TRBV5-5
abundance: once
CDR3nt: TGTGCCAGCGGCGCCCTTGACAGGGGGTTCACCGGGGAGCTGTTTTTT
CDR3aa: CASGALDRGFTGELFF

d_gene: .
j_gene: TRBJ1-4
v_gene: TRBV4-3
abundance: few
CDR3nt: TGCGCCAGCAGCCAAGATTGGGCCAATGAAAAACTGTTTTTT
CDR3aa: CASSQDWANEKLFF

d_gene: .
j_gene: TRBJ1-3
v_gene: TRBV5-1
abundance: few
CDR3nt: TGCGCCAGCAGCTTGGTGGTCGGCTCTGGAAACACCATATATTTT
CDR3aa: CASSLVVGSGNTIYF

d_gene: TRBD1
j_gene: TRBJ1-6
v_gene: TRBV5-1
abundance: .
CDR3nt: TGCGCCAGCAGCTTGTCTGATAGGGGACAGTCACCCCTCCACTTT
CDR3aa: CASSLSDRGQSPLHF

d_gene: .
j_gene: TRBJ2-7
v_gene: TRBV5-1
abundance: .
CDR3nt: TGCGCCAGCAGCTTGTTGGGCAGCTCCTACGAGCAGTACTTC
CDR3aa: CASSLLGSSYEQYF

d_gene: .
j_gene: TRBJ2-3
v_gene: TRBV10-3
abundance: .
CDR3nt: TGTGCCACAATAGGCGGGATTTCCACAGATACGCAGTATTTT
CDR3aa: CATIGGISTDTQYF

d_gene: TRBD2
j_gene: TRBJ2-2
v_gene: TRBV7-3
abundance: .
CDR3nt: TGTGCCAGCAGCCTACAACCGGGACTATCTAACACCGGGGAGCTGTTTTTT
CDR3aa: CASSLQPGLSNTGELFF

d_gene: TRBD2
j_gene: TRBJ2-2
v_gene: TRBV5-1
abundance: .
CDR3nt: TGCGCCAGCAGCGGTTTAGCGGGGGATGTTTCCGGGGAGCTGTTTTTT
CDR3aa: CASSGLAGDVSGELFF

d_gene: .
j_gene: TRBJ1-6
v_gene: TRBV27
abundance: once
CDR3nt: TGTGCCAGCAGTTTAAAAATGGGGAGCTCCTATAATTCACCCCTCCACTTT
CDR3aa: CASSLKMGSSYNSPLHF

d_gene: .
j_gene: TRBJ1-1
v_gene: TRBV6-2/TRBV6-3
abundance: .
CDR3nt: TGTGCCAGCAGTTCTTTGGCGAACACTGAAGCTTTCTTT
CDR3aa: CASSSLANTEAFF

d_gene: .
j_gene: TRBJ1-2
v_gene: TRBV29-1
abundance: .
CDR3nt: TGCAGCGTTGAAGACACAGTGGGTAACTATGGCTACACCTTC
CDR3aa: CSVEDTVGNYGYTF

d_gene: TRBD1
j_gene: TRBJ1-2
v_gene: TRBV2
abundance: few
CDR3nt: TGTGCCAGCAGCACCCCGACAGGGCTAGATGGCTACACCTTC
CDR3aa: CASSTPTGLDGYTF

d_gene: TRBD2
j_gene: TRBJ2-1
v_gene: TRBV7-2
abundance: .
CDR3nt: TGTGCCAGCAGCTTAACTAGCGGGAGAAGAAACAATGAGCAGTTCTTC
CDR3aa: CASSLTSGRRNNEQFF

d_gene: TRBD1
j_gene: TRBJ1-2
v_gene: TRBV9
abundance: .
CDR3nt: TGTGCCAGCAGCGTGACAGGGACGGACTATGGCTACACCTTC
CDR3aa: CASSVTGTDYGYTF

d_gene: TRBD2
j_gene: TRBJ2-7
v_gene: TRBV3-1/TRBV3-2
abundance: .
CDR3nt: TGTGCCAGCAGCTTGGCTAGCGGGATCGGATACGAGCAGTACTTC
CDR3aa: CASSLASGIGYEQYF